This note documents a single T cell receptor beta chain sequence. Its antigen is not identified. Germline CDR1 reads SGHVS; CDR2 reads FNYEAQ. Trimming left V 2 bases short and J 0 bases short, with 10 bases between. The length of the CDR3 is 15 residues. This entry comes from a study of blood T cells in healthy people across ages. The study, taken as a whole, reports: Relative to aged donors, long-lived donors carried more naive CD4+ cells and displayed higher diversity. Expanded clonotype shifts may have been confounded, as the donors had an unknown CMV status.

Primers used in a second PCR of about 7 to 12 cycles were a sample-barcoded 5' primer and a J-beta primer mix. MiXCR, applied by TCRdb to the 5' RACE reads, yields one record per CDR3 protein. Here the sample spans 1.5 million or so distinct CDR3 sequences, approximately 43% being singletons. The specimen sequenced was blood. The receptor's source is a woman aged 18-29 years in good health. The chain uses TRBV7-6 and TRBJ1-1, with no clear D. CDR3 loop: CASSLFKGMNTEAFF. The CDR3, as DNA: TGTGCCAGCAGCTTATTCAAAGGGATGAACACTGAAGCTTTCTTT.